The entry below gives a single TCR beta chain sequence along with its context. The CDR3 length is 13 residues. The V gene's germline CDR1 is SGHAT and CDR2 FQNNGV. V lost 5 bases to trimming and J lost 5 bases; unmatched junction nucleotides: 3. In the source study's methods: The authors estimated nucleated cell counts from reference gene primer amplification. Generated by immunoSEQ multiplex PCR, the TCRdb table keeps only in-frame clones and is missing some. V, J and clone size are taken as reported in that table, and D and trimming were inferred from the DNA itself. The sample holds some 240,000 clones; roughly four fifths are singletons and the top ten take around 7.2%. This sample is part of a study of blood T cell repertoires in COVID-19.

The chain recombines TRBV11-2 with TRBJ1-1, with 9 positions matching TRBD1. The TCR originated in a woman older than 75 with COVID-19, enrolled during active disease. Sequenced material: peripheral blood. The DNA for the CDR3 is TGTGCCAGCAGCCCGACAGGGGGGACTGAAGCTTTCTTT. Protein sequence: CASSPTGGTEAFF.